These 23 T cell receptor beta chains originate from one sample sequenced in a study of blood T cell repertoires in COVID-19. Clones were read by immunoSEQ multiplex PCR, and TCRdb kept only the in-frame ones, dropping some. This sample has more than 25,000 clones; 80% to 90% occur once, and the top ten carry 24%. Sequencing was done on a sample of peripheral blood. The receptors come from a human donor with active COVID-19. The donor label of this sample is uncertain.

The chain joins TRBV27 to TRBJ1-2, with TRBD1 matching 9 bases. This CDR3 spans 17 amino acids. Germline V gives CDR1 MNHEY, CDR2 SMNVEV (reference sequence). The trim removed 4 bases at V and 3 bases at J, leaving 12 bases unmatched. This CDR3 is CASSSKLGTGRDYGYTF. DNA for the CDR3: TGTGCCAGCAGTTCAAAACTTGGGACAGGGAGGGACTATGGCTACACCTTC.

V usage is TRBV3-1 (or the pseudogene TRBV3-2) and J usage is TRBJ2-1, with D hard to call. This CDR3 spans 11 amino acids. Germline loops: CDR1 LGHDT, CDR2 YNNKEL (reference sequence). With 3 bases removed from V and 12 bases from J, the gap between germline ends came to 9 bases. DNA of the CDR3: TGTGCCAGCAGCCACTCGTACAGGCAGTTCTTC. Amino acid sequence: CASSHSYRQFF.

CDR3 amino acids: CASSPTSTDEETQYF. The CDR3 bases are TGTGCCAGCTCACCAACGAGCACAGACGAAGAGACCCAGTACTTC. The V and J genes are TRBV18 and TRBJ2-5; D unclear. The V and J ends lost 2 bases and 3 bases respectively, with 13 bases between them. The CDR3 has 15 residues. Germline loops: CDR1 KGHSH, CDR2 LQKENI.

The rearrangement links TRBV10-3 to TRBJ2-3; D may be TRBD1 (6 bases). This CDR3 has 16 amino acids. Between the trimmed V and J ends, which lost 0 bases and 8 bases, there was a span of 18 bases. Per the germline V gene, CDR1 is ENHRY and CDR2 is SYGVKD. The CDR3 spells CAISESERSGAGTQYF. The CDR3, as DNA: TGTGCCATCAGTGAGTCGGAGCGCTCAGGGGCTGGTACGCAGTATTTT.

The V gene is TRBV7-8, the J gene TRBJ2-5, with a tentative D call TRBD2 (7 bases). Germline CDR1 and CDR2: SGHVS and FQNEAQ. This CDR3 has 14 residues. V was pared by 7 bases and J by 1 base, with 13 bases between. The CDR3 region has the DNA TGTGCCAGCATAGGGGGGGACTTCCAAGAGACCCAGTACTTC. This translates into CASIGGDFQETQYF.

J is TRBJ2-2 and V is TRBV19; TRBD1 agrees at 8 bases. This CDR3 spans 15 amino acids. The V gene's germline CDR1 is LNHDA and CDR2 SQIVND (reference sequence). The J segment lost 1 base and the V segment lost 5 bases, leaving 3 bases of the junction unmatched. The CDR3 region is CASSVGQGNTGELFF. Here the CDR3 DNA reads TGTGCCAGTAGTGTTGGACAGGGGAACACCGGGGAGCTGTTTTTT.

The chain combines TRBV28 with TRBJ1-2; maybe TRBD1 (5 bases). Trimming removed 3 bases at V and 7 bases at J, with 9 bases between. The CDR3 has 12 amino acids. Germline CDR1 and CDR2: MDHEN and SYDVKM. CDR3 sequence (DNA): TGTGCCAGCAGTTTTGATCAGGGTGGCTACACCTTC. Its translation is CASSFDQGGYTF.

The CDR3 spells CASSSTQGGAWEKLFF. CDR3 nucleotides: TGTGCCAGCTCATCGACCCAGGGGGGCGCATGGGAAAAACTGTTTTTT. This sequence joins TRBV18 and TRBJ1-4; TRBD1 agrees at 7 bases. The ends lost 5 bases at V and 8 bases at J; junction bases unmatched: 14. Germline V gene sequence: CDR1 KGHSH, CDR2 LQKENI. CDR3 length: 16 amino acids.

The rearrangement joins TRBV2 to TRBJ2-7; 7 bases map to TRBD2. Trimming removed 6 bases from V and 7 bases from J; junction bases left unmatched: 12. The length of the CDR3 is 14 residues. The germline gives CDR1 SNHLY, CDR2 FYNNEI. The CDR3 DNA reads as TGTGCCAGCAGCCAAGCGGGACCCGTCGGGGAGCAGTACTTC. Amino acids: CASSQAGPVGEQYF.

The V call is TRBV27, the J call TRBJ2-1; the match to TRBD2 covers 9 bases. Germline CDR1 reads MNHEY; CDR2 reads SMNVEV (reference sequence). Trimming at V came to 6 bases and at J to 8 bases, leaving 11 bases not matched to a gene. The CDR3 loop spans 15 amino acids. The CDR3, as DNA: TGTGCCAGCAGCGTAGGGCGGGGGGGCCCGGATGAGCAGTTCTTC. Its translation is CASSVGRGGPDEQFF.

V gene TRBV6-1 combines with J gene TRBJ1-5, with 9 bases that match TRBD1. From germline, CDR1 is MNHNS and CDR2 SASEGT. This CDR3 contains 19 residues. V shed 6 bases, J shed 2 bases, and the junction held 17 bases outside the gene matches. This CDR3 reads CASRERVTGQGIGNQPQHF. CDR3 nucleotide sequence: TGTGCCAGCAGGGAAAGAGTAACGGGACAGGGAATAGGCAATCAGCCCCAGCATTTT.

This rearrangement joins TRBV7-2 to TRBJ1-2; weak D call: TRBD1 (6 bases). Trimming shortened V by 2 bases and J by 0 bases, and 10 bases separated the two germline ends. From germline, CDR1 is SGHTA and CDR2 FQGNSA. This CDR3 comprises 15 residues. CDR3 in amino acids: CASSLQQGPNYGYTF. In DNA form, the CDR3 reads TGTGCCAGCAGCTTACAACAGGGACCTAACTATGGCTACACCTTC.

V usage is TRBV19 and J usage is TRBJ2-7; 7 bases line up with TRBD1. Per germline, CDR1 LNHDA and CDR2 SQIVND (reference sequence). V gave up 4 bases and J gave up 3 bases; unmatched junction bases: 3. This CDR3 is built from 13 residues. The DNA of the CDR3 is TGTGCCAGTAGTAATGCAGGGGGCTACGAGCAGTACTTC. Translation gives CASSNAGGYEQYF.

This CDR3 is CASSSPGLAGNTDTQYF. As DNA, the CDR3 is TGTGCCAGCAGCTCCCCGGGACTAGCGGGAAACACAGATACGCAGTATTTT. This chain links TRBV5-4 with TRBJ2-3; 13 bases align to TRBD2. The V gene's germline CDR1 is SGHNT and CDR2 YYREEE (reference sequence). With V trimmed by 3 bases and J by 2 bases, 6 bases remained unmatched. CDR3 length equals 17 residues.

The rearrangement uses TRBV29-1 and TRBJ2-1; D might be TRBD1 (5 bases). V dropped 5 bases and J dropped 0 bases, with 11 bases sitting between them. The CDR3 is 14 amino acids. Per germline, CDR1 SQVTM and CDR2 ANQGSEA. The CDR3 coding sequence is TGCAGCGTTCTAGGACACCGCTCCTACAATGAGCAGTTCTTC. Its translation: CSVLGHRSYNEQFF.

The rearrangement uses TRBV7-8 and TRBJ2-2, with D possibly TRBD1 on 5 matching bases. Trimming took off 5 bases at V and 1 base at J, with 14 bases between the two ends. The CDR3 is 16 amino acids. CDR1 and CDR2 from the germline V gene are SGHVS and FQNEAQ. CDR3 residues: CASSDRTIVNTGELFF. CDR3 sequence (DNA): TGTGCCAGCAGCGATAGGACAATTGTGAACACCGGGGAGCTGTTTTTT.

The chain joins TRBV6-5 to TRBJ1-1; tentative D call: TRBD1 (6 bases). Deletions cut 8 bases from V and 4 bases from J, with 11 bases between. This CDR3 has 12 amino acids. Germline CDR1 MNHEY, CDR2 SVGAGI. The CDR3: CASQGGVTEAFF. CDR3 coding DNA: TGTGCCAGCCAAGGGGGGGTCACTGAAGCTTTCTTT.

This sequence joins TRBV5-1 and TRBJ1-1; perhaps TRBD1 as D (6 bases). From germline, CDR1 is SGHRS and CDR2 YFSETQ. The CDR3 runs to 15 residues. Trimming left V 3 bases short and J 1 base short, with 13 bases between. CDR3 nucleotide sequence: TGCGCCAGCAGCTCCATGGGCAGGGGGAACACTGAAGCTTTCTTT. Encoded protein: CASSSMGRGNTEAFF.

The rearrangement links TRBV14 to TRBJ1-3; no clear D. Germline values: CDR1 SGHDN, CDR2 FVKESK. With 4 bases removed from V and 4 bases from J, the gap between germline ends came to 11 bases. The CDR3 covers 14 residues. CDR3 sequence: CASSPLGPGNTIYF. CDR3 in DNA: TGTGCCAGCAGCCCCTTGGGCCCGGGAAACACCATATATTTT.

The V gene is TRBV3-1 (or the pseudogene TRBV3-2), the J gene TRBJ1-2; maybe TRBD1 (6 bases). The germline V gene has CDR1 LGHDT and CDR2 YNNKEL (reference sequence). This CDR3 contains 16 residues. The germline V and J ends were trimmed by 3 bases and 4 bases, with 18 bases remaining between them. CDR3 DNA: TGTGCCAGCAGCCAGGGGGGAGGGGGAGAATTCTATGGCTACACCTTC. It codes for CASSQGGGGEFYGYTF.

The rearrangement uses TRBV9 and TRBJ2-2; the D gene is possibly TRBD2 (6 bases). V lost 3 bases and J 2 bases, leaving 17 bases between the germline ends. The CDR3 covers 17 residues. Germline CDR1 SGDLS, CDR2 YYNGEE. CDR3 nucleotide sequence: TGTGCCAGCAGCGCCGAGTCGCCGGACTACAACACCGGGGAGCTGTTTTTT. Protein product: CASSAESPDYNTGELFF.

CDR3 DNA sequence: TGTGCCAGCAGCTGGGGACTAGCGGGGGGGCCTGAGACCCAGTACTTC. This codes for CASSWGLAGGPETQYF. The chain recombines TRBV7-2 with TRBJ2-5; 16 nucleotides match TRBD2. The CDR3 is 16 amino acids. Germline-derived CDR1 and CDR2 are SGHTA and FQGNSA. The ends lost 4 bases at V and 5 bases at J; junction bases unmatched: 4.

The chain combines TRBV11-1 with TRBJ1-5; no firm D call. Trimming stripped 7 bases from V and 1 base from J, with 17 bases between. Germline CDR1 and CDR2: SGHAT and FQDESV (reference sequence). The CDR3 loop spans 16 amino acids. The CDR3 protein is CASTLQEFLSNQPQHF. The DNA of the CDR3 is TGTGCCAGCACTTTGCAGGAATTTTTAAGCAATCAGCCCCAGCATTTT.